What follows are 32 T cell receptor beta chains derived from one specimen sequenced in a study of cytomegalovirus exposure and HLA in healthy donors. The PCR made use of 60 Vbeta and 13 Jbeta primers. Some clones are missing from TCRdb's copy, which holds only in-frame ones; the method was immunoSEQ multiplex PCR. The sample carries around 80,000 clones, nearly 80% recorded once. The source material was PBMCs. These receptors were collected from a female donor in good health and CMV-seronegative.

The chain carries TRBV28 and TRBJ1-5, with D possibly being TRBD1 (6 bases). The CDR3 length is 13 residues. Per germline, CDR1 MDHEN and CDR2 SYDVKM. Trimming left V 5 bases short and J 6 bases short, with 11 bases between. This CDR3 reads CASSLQGSQPQHF. The CDR3 nucleotides read TGTGCCAGCAGTCTGCAGGGGAGTCAGCCCCAGCATTTT.

V is TRBV13 and J is TRBJ1-1; 8 bases agree with TRBD1. Germline assignment: CDR1 PRHDT and CDR2 FYEKMQ (reference sequence). This CDR3 is 15 amino acids long. With V trimmed by 1 base and J by 1 base, 2 bases remained unmatched. The CDR3 DNA sequence: TGTGCCAGCAGCTTAGAAGGACAGGGGAACACTGAAGCTTTCTTT. Residues: CASSLEGQGNTEAFF.

The chain combines TRBV4-2 with TRBJ2-3; 11 nucleotides line up with TRBD2. Germline lookup yields CDR1 LGHNA and CDR2 YNFKEQ. Unmatched junction bases numbered 9, after V lost 1 base and J lost 0 bases. The CDR3 runs 19 residues. For the CDR3, the DNA is TGTGCCAGCAGCCAAGTGCTAGGACTAGCGGGTTCTAGCACAGATACGCAGTATTTT. Amino acid sequence: CASSQVLGLAGSSTDTQYF.

The chain carries TRBV6-1 and TRBJ1-5, with 9 bases identical to TRBD1. The CDR3 has 15 residues. With V trimmed by 7 bases and J by 4 bases, 8 bases remained unmatched. CDR1 and CDR2 from the germline V gene are MNHNS and SASEGT. This CDR3 is CASTPTGTGNQPQHF. CDR3 DNA: TGTGCCAGCACCCCGACCGGGACAGGGAATCAGCCCCAGCATTTT.

This clone has just one count. Because it lacks the conserved phenylalanine or tryptophan at the end, this CDR3 is likely a read error. No DNA is shown, since the ends of the CDR3 on it are uncertain; the CDR3 is the one TCRdb lists. The chain is built from TRBV2 and TRBJ1-6; TRBD1, as called in the table, went unchecked against the DNA. The CDR3 comprises 13 residues, both ends counted. Germline values: CDR1 SNHLY, CDR2 FYNNEI. This CDR3 is CASSEANPTGQHL.

The chain is built from TRBV7-9 and TRBJ1-1; D unresolved. Trimming shortened V by 0 bases and J by 0 bases, and 17 bases separated the two germline ends. The CDR3 is made up of 18 amino acids. The V gene's germline CDR1 is SEHNR and CDR2 FQNEAQ (reference sequence). This CDR3 reads CASSLAPSTTGMNTEAFF. The CDR3 DNA is TGTGCCAGCAGCTTAGCCCCAAGTACCACCGGGATGAACACTGAAGCTTTCTTT.

V is TRBV5-4 and J is TRBJ2-7; 9 bases agree with TRBD2. This CDR3 is 19 amino acids long. The J segment lost 5 bases and the V segment lost 4 bases, leaving 22 bases of the junction unmatched. CDR1 is SGHNT and CDR2 is YYREEE in the germline V gene (reference sequence). The CDR3 DNA follows: TGTGCCAGCAGCCCCCGGTACTCTAGCGGGGACTACCAGAGGCACGAGCAGTACTTC. It yields the protein CASSPRYSSGDYQRHEQYF. Full variable domain (rest looked up from reference TRBV5-4 and TRBJ2-7): ETGVTQSPTHLIKTRGQQVTLRCSSQSGHNTVSWYQQALGQGPQFIFQYYREEENGRGNFPPRFSGLQFPNYSSELNVNALELDDSALYLCASSPRYSSGDYQRHEQYFGPGTRLTVT.

J is TRBJ1-3 and V is TRBV25-1; possibly TRBD1 for D (5 bases). Trimming took 4 bases from V and 2 from J, leaving 9 bases between them. The CDR3 is 14 residues long. Germline V gene data show CDR1 as MGHDK and CDR2 as SYGVNS. The CDR3 coding sequence is TGTGCCAGCAGTGTGGGGGGGACTGGAAACACCATATATTTT. This encodes CASSVGGTGNTIYF.

V is TRBV25-1 and J is TRBJ2-2, with D perhaps matching TRBD2 (5 bases). Per the germline V gene, CDR1 is MGHDK and CDR2 is SYGVNS. The CDR3 is made up of 14 amino acids. Deletions cut 8 bases from V and 4 bases from J, with 14 bases between. In DNA, the CDR3 is TGTGCCAGCGGGTCCCCCGGAGGCACCGGGGAGCTGTTTTTT. This translates into CASGSPGGTGELFF.

This clone was counted only a few times. This chain joins TRBV28 and TRBJ2-7, with 11 nucleotides matching TRBD2. V gave up 5 bases and J gave up 4 bases; unmatched junction bases: 7. CDR3 length equals 15 residues. The germline V gene has CDR1 MDHEN and CDR2 SYDVKM. The CDR3 DNA sequence: TGTGCCAGCAGTCTCGGGACTAGCGGTCCTTACGAGCAGTACTTC. As protein: CASSLGTSGPYEQYF.

This rearrangement joins TRBV30 to TRBJ1-2; D may be TRBD1 (6 bases). The CDR3 runs to 11 residues. Germline CDR1 is GTSNPN and CDR2 is SVGIG (reference sequence). The germline V and J ends were trimmed by 2 bases and 14 bases, with 15 bases remaining between them. This CDR3 is CAWSNGLRGTF. CDR3 DNA sequence: TGTGCCTGGAGTAACGGGTTAAGGGGGACCTTC. The full variable domain, its missing parts supplied by reference TRBV30 and TRBJ1-2, is SQTIHQWPATLVQPVGSPLSLECTVEGTSNPNLYWYRQAAGRGLQLLFYSVGIGQISSEVPQNLSASRPQDRQFILSSKKLLLSDSGFYLCAWSNGLRGTFGSGTRLTVV.

The rearrangement joins TRBV28 to TRBJ1-1, with TRBD1 matching 11 bases. The CDR3 has 15 amino acids. Trimming cost V 6 bases and J 3 bases; bases outside gene matches: 6. CDR1 MDHEN and CDR2 SYDVKM come from the germline V gene. The CDR3 DNA reads as TGTGCCAGCAGACCCGGACAGGGGGCGGACACTGAAGCTTTCTTT. This encodes CASRPGQGADTEAFF.

The chain couples TRBV13 to TRBJ2-6, with D unclear. V gave up 1 base and J gave up 2 bases, with 6 bases separating them. Per germline, CDR1 PRHDT and CDR2 FYEKMQ (reference sequence). This CDR3 contains 15 residues. CDR3 protein: CASSLAGPGANVLTF. The CDR3 DNA is TGTGCCAGCAGCTTAGCAGGCCCTGGGGCCAACGTCCTGACTTTC.

This clone was picked up a small number of times. Written as DNA, the CDR3 is TGCAGCGTGGCCAATGGGGCGTTGGAAAAACTGTTTTTT. Translation: CSVANGALEKLFF. The chain employs TRBV29-1 and TRBJ1-4; TRBD1 might be the D (5 bases). This CDR3 has 13 residues. Trimming stripped 6 bases from V and 8 bases from J, with 16 bases between. Germline V gives CDR1 SQVTM, CDR2 ANQGSEA.

The V gene is TRBV5-1, the J gene TRBJ1-1; no clear D. The CDR3 is 15 residues long. Germline CDR1 and CDR2: SGHRS and YFSETQ. Trimming removed 0 bases at V and 3 bases at J, with 12 bases between. Here the CDR3 reads CASSLAGNRDTEAFF. Written as DNA, the CDR3 is TGCGCCAGCAGCTTGGCCGGGAATCGGGACACTGAAGCTTTCTTT.

The CDR3 loop is CASSQAQAPGLASYNEQFF. DNA of the CDR3: TGTGCCAGCAGCCAAGCCCAAGCTCCGGGACTAGCCTCCTACAATGAGCAGTTCTTC. V and J are TRBV4-2 and TRBJ2-1; 9 bases agree with TRBD2. The germline CDR1 and CDR2 sequences are LGHNA and YNFKEQ. This CDR3 comprises 19 residues. J lost 0 bases, V lost 1 base, and 10 bases had no gene match.

This chain joins TRBV28 and TRBJ2-7, with 7 bases that match TRBD1. V was clipped by 4 bases and J by 2 bases; unmatched bases: 14. The CDR3 extends over 17 amino acids. CDR1 MDHEN and CDR2 SYDVKM come from the germline V gene. CDR3 sequence reads: CASSSRNDRVGPYEQYF. CDR3 bases: TGTGCCAGCAGTTCCCGGAACGACAGGGTGGGGCCCTACGAGCAGTACTTC.

This chain links TRBV28 with TRBJ2-1; TRBD2 aligns across 10 bases. J lost 4 bases, V lost 5 bases, and 5 bases had no gene match. The CDR3 loop spans 15 amino acids. Germline V gives CDR1 MDHEN, CDR2 SYDVKM. In DNA form, the CDR3 reads TGTGCCAGCAGTAAGGGGACTAGCGCATACAATGAGCAGTTCTTC. The encoded protein is CASSKGTSAYNEQFF.

The chain recombines TRBV5-1 with TRBJ1-1, with D unclear. The V gene lost 0 bases and the J gene lost 0 bases, with 6 bases spanning the gap. Germline V gene lookup returns CDR1 SGHRS and CDR2 YFSETQ. This CDR3 comprises 14 residues. The CDR3 loop reads CASSLVGMNTEAFF. DNA for the CDR3: TGCGCCAGCAGCTTGGTTGGCATGAACACTGAAGCTTTCTTT. Full variable domain (missing parts from reference TRBV5-1 and TRBJ1-1): KAGVTQTPRYLIKTRGQQVTLSCSPISGHRSVSWYQQTPGQGLQFLFEYFSETQRNKGNFPGRFSGRQFSNSRSEMNVSTLELGDSALYLCASSLVGMNTEAFFGQGTRLTVV.

This chain connects TRBV28 to TRBJ2-7, with TRBD1 matching 8 bases. Germline V gives CDR1 MDHEN, CDR2 SYDVKM. V dropped 5 bases and J dropped 4; count of bases not matched to a gene: 7. The CDR3 loop spans 14 amino acids. DNA of the CDR3: TGTGCCAGCAGTCTGGACAGGGTTAGGTACGAGCAGTACTTC. It is translated as CASSLDRVRYEQYF. The full variable domain, completed using reference TRBV28 and TRBJ2-7, is DVKVTQSSRYLVKRTGEKVFLECVQDMDHENMFWYRQDPGLGLRLIYFSYDVKMKEKGDIPEGYSVSREKKERFSLILESASTNQTSMYLCASSLDRVRYEQYFGPGTRLTVT.

This clone was seen only a few times. The chain recombines TRBV19 with TRBJ2-7; no clear D gene. The CDR3 has 16 amino acids. Germline V lookup: CDR1 LNHDA, CDR2 SQIVND (reference sequence). V lost 0 bases and J lost 2, with 14 bases in between. CDR3 coding DNA: TGTGCCAGTAGTATAGACCCCCCTCCCGCGGCCTACGAGCAGTACTTC. Its protein product is CASSIDPPPAAYEQYF.

The V call is TRBV7-8, the J call TRBJ2-1; D unresolved. V was pared by 0 bases and J by 0 bases, with 9 bases between. CDR1 is SGHVS, CDR2 FQNEAQ, per germline. The CDR3 extends over 16 amino acids. CDR3 nucleotide sequence: TGTGCCAGCAGCTTAGCGCCGTCTAGCTCCTACAATGAGCAGTTCTTC. Translated, it gives CASSLAPSSSYNEQFF.

The chain recombines TRBV6-4 with TRBJ2-1, with TRBD2 identical over 14 bases. This CDR3 comprises 16 residues. Germline-derived CDR1 and CDR2 are MRHNA and SNTAGT. Losses at the gene ends were 3 bases for V and 10 bases for J; bases not matched to a gene: 8. The CDR3 nucleotides are TGTGCCAGCAGTGAAGATGGACTAGCGGGAGGCAGGGAGCAGTTCTTC. Protein product: CASSEDGLAGGREQFF.

J is TRBJ1-5 and V is TRBV7-2; D gene unclear. Trimming took off 2 bases at V and 3 bases at J, with 8 bases between the two ends. Germline assignment: CDR1 SGHTA and CDR2 FQGNSA. The CDR3 is 14 amino acids. This chain's CDR3 is CASSLNNLNQPQHF. The CDR3 nucleotides read TGTGCCAGCAGCTTAAACAACCTCAATCAGCCCCAGCATTTT.

The CDR3 DNA follows: TGTGCCAGCAGTTTTGAGTCGGGAGGGCGCTACGAGCAGTACTTC. As protein: CASSFESGGRYEQYF. The chain joins TRBV28 to TRBJ2-7; 8 bases align to TRBD2. V shed 3 bases, J shed 3 bases, and the junction held 7 bases outside the gene matches. CDR3 length: 15 amino acids. The germline V gene has CDR1 MDHEN and CDR2 SYDVKM.

This clone was observed a handful of times. V usage is TRBV6-1 and J usage is TRBJ1-1; D not certain. Deletions cut 2 bases from V and 2 bases from J, with 12 bases between. The germline V gene encodes CDR1 MNHNS and CDR2 SASEGT. The CDR3 is 15 residues long. In nucleotides, the CDR3 is TGTGCCAGCAGTGAACTGCTGGGCAAAAACACTGAAGCTTTCTTT. Protein sequence: CASSELLGKNTEAFF.

The genes are TRBV2 and TRBJ2-1; TRBD2 matches at 10 bases. Germline CDR1 reads SNHLY; CDR2 reads FYNNEI. The CDR3 has 16 amino acids. The V and J ends lost 4 bases and 7 bases, in that order; junction bases with no gene match: 10. The CDR3 spells CASSAAGLAGVNEQFF. CDR3 DNA sequence: TGTGCCAGCAGTGCCGCGGGGCTAGCGGGAGTAAATGAGCAGTTCTTC. The full variable domain, in which reference TRBV2 and TRBJ2-1 provide the parts outside the CDR3, is EPEVTQTPSHQVTQMGQEVILRCVPISNHLYFYWYRQILGQKVEFLVSFYNNEISEKSEIFDDQFSVERPDGSNFTLKIRSTKLEDSAMYFCASSAAGLAGVNEQFFGPGTRLTVL.

CDR3 coding DNA: TGCGCCAGCAGCTCGGGAACAGGGTTAGGGACTGAAGCTTTCTTT. Amino acids: CASSSGTGLGTEAFF. This rearrangement joins TRBV5-1 to TRBJ1-1, with D possibly being TRBD1 (6 bases). Germline CDR1 SGHRS, CDR2 YFSETQ. Trimming left V 3 bases short and J 5 bases short, with 17 bases between. CDR3 length: 15 residues.

V usage is TRBV19 and J usage is TRBJ1-1, with no clear D. Trimming took 5 bases from V and 5 from J, leaving 15 bases between them. The germline gives CDR1 LNHDA, CDR2 SQIVND (reference sequence). The CDR3 is made up of 14 amino acids. CDR3 residues: CASSFWGVKTEAFF. For the CDR3, the DNA is TGTGCCAGTAGTTTTTGGGGAGTAAAGACTGAAGCTTTCTTT.

Only one count was recorded for this clone. This chain links TRBV9 with TRBJ2-5; D might be TRBD2 (6 bases). Looked up from germline, CDR1 is SGDLS and CDR2 is YYNGEE. The CDR3 covers 15 residues. Trimming took 0 bases from V and 5 from J, leaving 14 bases between them. CDR3 in DNA: TGTGCCAGCAGCGTAGTGGCTAGCGAACTGGAGACCCAGTACTTC. Protein sequence: CASSVVASELETQYF.

The V gene is TRBV29-1, the J gene TRBJ2-1, with 9 bases that match TRBD2. Germline V gives CDR1 SQVTM, CDR2 ANQGSEA. This CDR3 comprises 13 residues. V shed 4 bases and J 13 bases; nucleotides not matched to a gene: 11. Here the CDR3 DNA reads TGCAGCGTTGTTCCCACGGCTAGCGGGGATCAGTTCTTC. It specifies CSVVPTASGDQFF.

CDR3 sequence (DNA): TGCAGCGTCGATACAGTTAGCACAGATACGCAGTATTTT. Its translation: CSVDTVSTDTQYF. The chain combines TRBV29-1 with TRBJ2-3; D is unclear. Germline V gene lookup returns CDR1 SQVTM and CDR2 ANQGSEA. V was cut by 6 bases and J by 0 bases, with 10 bases left in between. The CDR3 spans 13 residues.